This T cell receptor beta chain was profiled in a study of shared clonotypes between healthy human individuals. General study findings and limits: Generation probabilities were higher for clonotypes shared across all four sorted-subset donors than for unshared ones.

It was CD45RO-negative cells, positively selected for CCR7, that made up naive CD8 cells, with terminally differentiated effector memory CD45RA+ cells excluded. About this clone itself: Its antigen is unknown.

The data were produced by immunoSEQ multiplex PCR, yet TCRdb's version contains in-frame clones alone and is incomplete. The sample has around 2,100,000 clones, 85% to 95% seen once. J was trimmed by 0 bases and V by 4 bases; bases with no gene match: 7. Looked up from germline, CDR1 is SGDLS and CDR2 is YYNGEE. CDR3 length: 15 residues. The J gene is TRBJ2-7, the V gene TRBV9; 7 bases are a match to TRBD2. Sequencing used naive CD8+ T cells sorted from blood. This receptor was identified in a man between 18 and 29 years old in good health. The CDR3 here is CASSPGGGFSYEQYF. The CDR3 bases are TGTGCCAGCAGCCCCGGGGGAGGGTTCTCCTACGAGCAGTACTTC.